This is a list of T cell receptor beta chains from one sample in a study of blood T cell repertoires in COVID-19. Assay used: immunoSEQ multiplex PCR; TCRdb lists only in-frame clones, some missing. Here the sample spans approximately 150,000 clones, around 80% being singletons. The sample taken for sequencing was PBMCs or T cells enriched from blood (not recorded which). All receptors come from a man aged 40-49 years who had recovered from COVID-19. Both conserved end residues are part of each CDR3. A D gene is named only where the DNA matches it firmly. Only some rows state a clone size, as once, few, many or a class for expanded clones.

v_call: TRBV7-2
clone_size: NA
j_call: TRBJ1-2
d_call: NA
cdr3_aa: CASSLSFGGPGYGYTF
cdr3_nt: TGTGCCAGCAGCTTAAGTTTCGGGGGGCCCGGCTATGGCTACACCTTC

v_call: TRBV2
clone_size: NA
j_call: TRBJ1-5
d_call: TRBD1
cdr3_aa: CASRGTGVNQPQHF
cdr3_nt: TGTGCCAGCAGAGGGACAGGGGTCAATCAGCCCCAGCATTTT

v_call: TRBV5-1
clone_size: NA
j_call: TRBJ1-1
d_call: TRBD1
cdr3_aa: CASSPTEGGKGAFF
cdr3_nt: TGCGCCAGCAGCCCCACCGAAGGGGGCAAGGGAGCTTTCTTT

v_call: TRBV6-5
clone_size: NA
j_call: TRBJ2-7
d_call: NA
cdr3_aa: CASSYSRRGEQYF
cdr3_nt: TGTGCCAGCAGTTACTCAAGACGGGGCGAGCAGTACTTC

v_call: TRBV7-6
clone_size: NA
j_call: TRBJ1-2
d_call: NA
cdr3_aa: CASSLGPPGGYTF
cdr3_nt: TGTGCCAGCAGCTTAGGGCCGCCGGGTGGCTACACCTTC

v_call: TRBV19
clone_size: few
j_call: TRBJ2-5
d_call: NA
cdr3_aa: CASSYGEWETQYF
cdr3_nt: TGTGCCAGCAGCTACGGGGAATGGGAGACCCAGTACTTC

v_call: TRBV4-2
clone_size: NA
j_call: TRBJ1-1
d_call: TRBD1
cdr3_aa: CASSPLDRGRIAEAFF
cdr3_nt: TGTGCCAGCAGCCCCTTGGACAGGGGGCGTATAGCTGAAGCTTTCTTT

v_call: TRBV24-1
clone_size: NA
j_call: TRBJ2-1
d_call: TRBD1
cdr3_aa: CATSDLRGHEQFF
cdr3_nt: TGTGCCACCAGTGATTTAAGGGGGCATGAGCAGTTCTTC

v_call: TRBV1
clone_size: NA
j_call: TRBJ1-6
d_call: NA
cdr3_aa: CTSSQDLGGARNNSPLHF
cdr3_nt: TGCACCAGCAGCCAAGATCTGGGGGGGGCCAGGAATAATTCACCCCTCCACTTT

v_call: TRBV5-6
clone_size: NA
j_call: TRBJ1-1
d_call: TRBD1
cdr3_aa: CASSLVAGGHAEAFF
cdr3_nt: TGTGCCAGCAGCTTGGTGGCAGGGGGCCACGCTGAAGCTTTCTTT

v_call: TRBV18
clone_size: NA
j_call: TRBJ1-2
d_call: NA
cdr3_aa: CASSSQGGDYGYTF
cdr3_nt: TGTGCCAGCTCCTCCCAAGGGGGGGACTATGGCTACACCTTC

v_call: TRBV2
clone_size: NA
j_call: TRBJ2-7
d_call: TRBD1
cdr3_aa: CASSYRGREQYF
cdr3_nt: TGTGCCAGCAGTTACAGGGGTAGGGAGCAGTACTTC

v_call: TRBV12-2
clone_size: NA
j_call: TRBJ2-2
d_call: NA
cdr3_aa: CASMGQGKTGELFF
cdr3_nt: TGTGCAAGTATGGGGCAGGGGAAAACCGGGGAGCTGTTTTTT

v_call: TRBV6-5
clone_size: NA
j_call: TRBJ1-1
d_call: TRBD1
cdr3_aa: CASSTATGRSTEAFF
cdr3_nt: TGTGCCAGCAGTACCGCGACAGGGAGGAGCACTGAAGCTTTCTTT

v_call: TRBV6-5
clone_size: NA
j_call: TRBJ1-4
d_call: NA
cdr3_aa: CASSYSWTTNEKLFF
cdr3_nt: TGTGCCAGCAGTTACTCGTGGACTACTAATGAAAAACTGTTTTTT

v_call: TRBV7-8
clone_size: few
j_call: TRBJ1-1
d_call: NA
cdr3_aa: CASSSGQLNTEAFF
cdr3_nt: TGTGCCAGCAGCTCTGGACAGTTGAACACTGAAGCTTTCTTT

v_call: TRBV6-4
clone_size: NA
j_call: TRBJ1-2
d_call: TRBD1
cdr3_aa: CASSDSNRGQYGYTF
cdr3_nt: TGTGCCAGCAGTGACTCGAACAGGGGGCAGTATGGCTACACCTTC

v_call: TRBV19
clone_size: NA
j_call: TRBJ2-4
d_call: NA
cdr3_aa: CASRTRLGEENIQYF
cdr3_nt: TGTGCCAGTAGGACAAGACTCGGGGAAGAAAACATTCAGTACTTC

v_call: TRBV11-1
clone_size: NA
j_call: TRBJ1-1
d_call: NA
cdr3_aa: CASSHGRENTEAFF
cdr3_nt: TGTGCCAGCAGCCATGGACGGGAGAACACTGAAGCTTTCTTT

v_call: TRBV10-2
clone_size: NA
j_call: TRBJ2-1
d_call: TRBD1
cdr3_aa: CASRETGGEQFF
cdr3_nt: TGCGCCAGCAGGGAAACAGGGGGCGAGCAGTTCTTC

v_call: TRBV5-1
clone_size: few
j_call: TRBJ2-3
d_call: NA
cdr3_aa: CASSSSSGTDTQYF
cdr3_nt: TGCGCCAGCAGCTCTAGTAGCGGCACAGATACGCAGTATTTT

v_call: TRBV6-6
clone_size: NA
j_call: TRBJ1-1
d_call: NA
cdr3_aa: CASSSTLDEVLRGWGPFEAFF
cdr3_nt: TGTGCCAGCAGCTCTACGTTGGACGAAGTCCTAAGGGGTTGGGGCCCTTTTGAAGCTTTCTTT

v_call: TRBV30
clone_size: NA
j_call: TRBJ2-1
d_call: TRBD2
cdr3_aa: CAWSSPGLAGSNEQFF
cdr3_nt: TGTGCCTGGAGTTCCCCCGGACTAGCGGGGAGCAATGAGCAGTTCTTC

v_call: TRBV7-8
clone_size: NA
j_call: TRBJ2-5
d_call: NA
cdr3_aa: CASSGTGFPQETQYF
cdr3_nt: TGTGCCAGCAGCGGAACAGGGTTCCCCCAAGAGACCCAGTACTTC

v_call: TRBV2
clone_size: NA
j_call: TRBJ1-5
d_call: NA
cdr3_aa: CASVGRADQPQHF
cdr3_nt: TGTGCCAGCGTGGGGAGGGCCGATCAGCCCCAGCATTTT

v_call: TRBV6-5
clone_size: few
j_call: TRBJ2-7
d_call: NA
cdr3_aa: CASGEGTSSYEQYF
cdr3_nt: TGTGCCAGCGGGGAGGGGACATCTTCCTACGAGCAGTACTTC